This T cell receptor beta chain was captured in a study of OX40 agonist ivuxolimab in advanced cancers. About the research overall: Across the patients, intravenous ivuxolimab was delivered every 2 weeks at 0.01 to 10 mg/kg. Study-wide results and limits: The average count of expanded clones was higher among CD8+ T cells than among CD4+.

About this clone itself: Its antigen is not known.

Here immunoSEQ multiplex PCR was the method, and the copy in TCRdb shows in-frame clones only, minus some. Among about 71,000 clones listed, about 88% were seen once. J lost 5 bases, V lost 5 bases, and 5 bases had no gene match. This CDR3 is 14 amino acids long. Germline CDR1 is SGHTA and CDR2 is FQGTGA. The sample here was CD4+ or CD8+ T cells sorted from blood, taken in a trial of the OX40 agonist ivuxolimab. V gene TRBV7-3 combines with J gene TRBJ2-5; 10 bases align to TRBD2. The TCR comes from an adult with an advanced solid tumor such as melanoma, head and neck, liver or kidney cancer. The DNA of the CDR3 is TGTGCCAGCAGCCCACAGGGACTAGCGGAGACCCAGTACTTC. This codes for CASSPQGLAETQYF.